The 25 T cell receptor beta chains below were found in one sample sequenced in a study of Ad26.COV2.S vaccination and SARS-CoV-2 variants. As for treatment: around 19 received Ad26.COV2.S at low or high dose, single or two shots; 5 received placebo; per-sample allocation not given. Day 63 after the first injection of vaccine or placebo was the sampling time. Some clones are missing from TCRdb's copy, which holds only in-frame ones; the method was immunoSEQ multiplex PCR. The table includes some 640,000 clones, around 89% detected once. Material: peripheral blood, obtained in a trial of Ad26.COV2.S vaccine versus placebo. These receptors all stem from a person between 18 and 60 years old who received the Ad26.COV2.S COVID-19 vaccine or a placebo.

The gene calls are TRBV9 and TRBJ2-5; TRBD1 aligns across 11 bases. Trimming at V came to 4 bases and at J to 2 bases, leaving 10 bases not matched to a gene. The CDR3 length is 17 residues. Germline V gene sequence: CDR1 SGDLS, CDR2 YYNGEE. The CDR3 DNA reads TGTGCCAGCAGCAAAACCATCCGGGACAGGGGGCAAGAGACCCAGTACTTC. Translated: CASSKTIRDRGQETQYF.

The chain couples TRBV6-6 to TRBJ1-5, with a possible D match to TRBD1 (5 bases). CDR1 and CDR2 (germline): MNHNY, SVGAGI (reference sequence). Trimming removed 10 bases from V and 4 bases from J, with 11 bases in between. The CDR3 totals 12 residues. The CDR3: CAIQGGNQPQHF. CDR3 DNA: TGTGCCATCCAGGGAGGGAATCAGCCCCAGCATTTT.

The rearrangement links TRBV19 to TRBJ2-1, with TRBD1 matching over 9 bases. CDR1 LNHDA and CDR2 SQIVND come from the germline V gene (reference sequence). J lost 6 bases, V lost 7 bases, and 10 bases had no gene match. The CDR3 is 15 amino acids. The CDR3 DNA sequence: TGTGCCAGTAAAAACAGGGGGCGCGGGGTCAATGAGCAGTTCTTC. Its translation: CASKNRGRGVNEQFF. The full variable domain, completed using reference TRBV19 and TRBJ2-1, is DGGITQSPKYLFRKEGQNVTLSCEQNLNHDAMYWYRQDPGQGLRLIYYSQIVNDFQKGDIAEGYSVSREKKESFPLTVTSAQKNPTAFYLCASKNRGRGVNEQFFGPGTRLTVL.

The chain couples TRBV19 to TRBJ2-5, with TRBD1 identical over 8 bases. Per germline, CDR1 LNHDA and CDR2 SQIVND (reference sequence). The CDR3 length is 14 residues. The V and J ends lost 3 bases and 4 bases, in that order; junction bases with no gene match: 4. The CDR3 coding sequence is TGTGCCAGTAGTATCACAGGGGGGTCAGAGACCCAGTACTTC. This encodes CASSITGGSETQYF.

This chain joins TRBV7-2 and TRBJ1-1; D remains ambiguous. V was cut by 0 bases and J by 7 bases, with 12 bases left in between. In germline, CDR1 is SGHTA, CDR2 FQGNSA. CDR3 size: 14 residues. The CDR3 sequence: CASSLAGTDYEAFF. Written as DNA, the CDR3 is TGTGCCAGCAGCTTAGCGGGCACTGATTATGAAGCTTTCTTT.

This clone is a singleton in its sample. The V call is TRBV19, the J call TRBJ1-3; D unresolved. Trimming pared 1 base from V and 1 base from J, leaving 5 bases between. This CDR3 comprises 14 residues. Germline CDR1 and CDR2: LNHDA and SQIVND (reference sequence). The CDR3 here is CASSIVGSGNTIYF. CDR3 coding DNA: TGTGCCAGTAGTATAGTAGGATCTGGAAACACCATATATTTT.

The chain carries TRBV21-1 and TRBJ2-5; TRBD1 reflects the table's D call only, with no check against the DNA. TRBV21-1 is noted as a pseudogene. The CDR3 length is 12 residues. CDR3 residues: CANPGTEETQYF. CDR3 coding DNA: TGTGCCAACCCCGGGACAGAAGAGACCCAGTACTTC.

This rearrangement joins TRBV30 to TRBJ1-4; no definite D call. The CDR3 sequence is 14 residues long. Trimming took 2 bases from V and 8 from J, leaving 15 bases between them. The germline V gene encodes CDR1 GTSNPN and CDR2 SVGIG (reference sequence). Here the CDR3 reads CAWSLLNGVEKLFF. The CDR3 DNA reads TGTGCCTGGAGTCTTCTCAACGGAGTGGAAAAACTGTTTTTT. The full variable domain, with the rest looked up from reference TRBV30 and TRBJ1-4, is SQTIHQWPATLVQPVGSPLSLECTVEGTSNPNLYWYRQAAGRGLQLLFYSVGIGQISSEVPQNLSASRPQDRQFILSSKKLLLSDSGFYLCAWSLLNGVEKLFFGSGTQLSVL.

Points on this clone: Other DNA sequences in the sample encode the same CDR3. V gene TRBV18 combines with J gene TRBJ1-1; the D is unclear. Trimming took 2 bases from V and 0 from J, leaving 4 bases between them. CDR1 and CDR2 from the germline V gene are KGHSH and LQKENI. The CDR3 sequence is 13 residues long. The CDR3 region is CASSPGLNTEAFF. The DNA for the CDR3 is TGTGCCAGCTCACCAGGGTTGAACACTGAAGCTTTCTTT.

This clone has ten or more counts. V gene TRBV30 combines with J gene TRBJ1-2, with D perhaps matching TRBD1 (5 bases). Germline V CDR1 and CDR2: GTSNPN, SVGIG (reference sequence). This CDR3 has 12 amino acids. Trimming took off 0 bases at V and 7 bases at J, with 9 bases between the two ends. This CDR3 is CAWSVGRGGYTF. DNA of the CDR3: TGTGCCTGGAGTGTGGGAAGGGGTGGCTACACCTTC.

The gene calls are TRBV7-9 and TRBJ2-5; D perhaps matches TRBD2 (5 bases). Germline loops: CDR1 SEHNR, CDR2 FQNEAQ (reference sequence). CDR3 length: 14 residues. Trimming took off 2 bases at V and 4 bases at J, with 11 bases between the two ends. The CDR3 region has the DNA TGTGCCAGCAGCTTACCGGACTCGGTAGAGACCCAGTACTTC. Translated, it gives CASSLPDSVETQYF.

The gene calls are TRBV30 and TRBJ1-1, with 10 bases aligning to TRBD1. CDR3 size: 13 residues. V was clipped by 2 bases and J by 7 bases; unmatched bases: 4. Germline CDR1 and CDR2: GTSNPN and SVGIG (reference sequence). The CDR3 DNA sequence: TGTGCCTGGAGTCGACAGGGGGCGGGTGAAGCTTTCTTT. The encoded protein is CAWSRQGAGEAFF.

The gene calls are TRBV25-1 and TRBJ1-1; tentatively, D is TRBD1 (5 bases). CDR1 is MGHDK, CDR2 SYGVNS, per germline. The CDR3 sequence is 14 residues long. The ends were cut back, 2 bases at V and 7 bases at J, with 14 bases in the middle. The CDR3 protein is CASSEVHGAFEAFF. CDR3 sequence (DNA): TGTGCCAGCAGTGAAGTGCACGGGGCGTTTGAAGCTTTCTTT.

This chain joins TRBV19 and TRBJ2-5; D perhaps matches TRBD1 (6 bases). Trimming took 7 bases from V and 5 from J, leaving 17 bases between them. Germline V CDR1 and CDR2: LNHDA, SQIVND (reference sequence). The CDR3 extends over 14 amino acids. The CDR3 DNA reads TGTGCCAGTAAAGCCACAGGGAGCCGGGAGACCCAGTACTTC. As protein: CASKATGSRETQYF.

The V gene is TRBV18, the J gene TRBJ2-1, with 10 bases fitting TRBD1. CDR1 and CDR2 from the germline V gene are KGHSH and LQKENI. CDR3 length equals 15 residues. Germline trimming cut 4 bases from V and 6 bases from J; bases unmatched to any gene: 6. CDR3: CASSLGTGESNEQFF. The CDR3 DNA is TGTGCCAGCTCACTCGGGACAGGGGAGAGCAATGAGCAGTTCTTC.

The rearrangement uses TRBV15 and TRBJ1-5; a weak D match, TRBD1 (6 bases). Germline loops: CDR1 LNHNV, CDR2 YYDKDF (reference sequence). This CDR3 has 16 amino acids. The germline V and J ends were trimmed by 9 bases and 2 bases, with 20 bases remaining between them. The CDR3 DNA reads TGTGCCACGCAAATAGCAGGGGCAGGAGGCAATCAGCCCCAGCATTTT. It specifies CATQIAGAGGNQPQHF.

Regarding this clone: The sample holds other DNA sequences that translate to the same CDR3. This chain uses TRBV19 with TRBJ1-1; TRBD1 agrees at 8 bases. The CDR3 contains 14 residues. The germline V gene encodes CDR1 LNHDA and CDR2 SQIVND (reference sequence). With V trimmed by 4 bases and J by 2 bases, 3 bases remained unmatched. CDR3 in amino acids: CASSTGQGNTEAFF. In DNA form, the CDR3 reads TGTGCCAGTAGTACAGGACAGGGCAACACTGAAGCTTTCTTT.

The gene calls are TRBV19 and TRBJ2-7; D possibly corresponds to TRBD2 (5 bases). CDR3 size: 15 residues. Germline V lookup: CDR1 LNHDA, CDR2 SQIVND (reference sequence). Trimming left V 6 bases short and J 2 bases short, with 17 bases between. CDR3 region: CASRETTTRPYEQYF. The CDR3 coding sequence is TGTGCCAGTAGGGAGACGACAACTAGGCCCTACGAGCAGTACTTC.

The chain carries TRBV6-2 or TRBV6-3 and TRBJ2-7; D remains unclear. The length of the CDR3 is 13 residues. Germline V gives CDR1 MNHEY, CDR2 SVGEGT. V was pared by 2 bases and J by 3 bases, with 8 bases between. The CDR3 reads CASSYKGYYEQYF. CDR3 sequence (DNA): TGTGCCAGCAGTTACAAAGGTTACTACGAGCAGTACTTC.

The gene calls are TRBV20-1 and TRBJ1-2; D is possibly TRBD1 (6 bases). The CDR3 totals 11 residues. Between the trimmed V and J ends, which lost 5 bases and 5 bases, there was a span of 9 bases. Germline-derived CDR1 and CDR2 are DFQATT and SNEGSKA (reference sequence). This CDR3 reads CSAWGLYGYTF. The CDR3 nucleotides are TGCAGTGCTTGGGGGCTATATGGCTACACCTTC.

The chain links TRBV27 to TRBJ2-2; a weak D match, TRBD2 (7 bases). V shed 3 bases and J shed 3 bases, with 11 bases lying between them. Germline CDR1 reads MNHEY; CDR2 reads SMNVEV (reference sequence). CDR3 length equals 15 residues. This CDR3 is CASSLAGAYTGELFF. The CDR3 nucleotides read TGTGCCAGCAGTTTGGCGGGGGCGTACACCGGGGAGCTGTTTTTT.

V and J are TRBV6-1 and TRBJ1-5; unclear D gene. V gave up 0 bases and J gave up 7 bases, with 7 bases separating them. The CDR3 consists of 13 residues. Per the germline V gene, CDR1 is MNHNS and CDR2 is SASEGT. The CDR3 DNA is TGTGCCAGCAGTGAAGCGTTCGTGCAGCCCCAGCATTTT. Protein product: CASSEAFVQPQHF.

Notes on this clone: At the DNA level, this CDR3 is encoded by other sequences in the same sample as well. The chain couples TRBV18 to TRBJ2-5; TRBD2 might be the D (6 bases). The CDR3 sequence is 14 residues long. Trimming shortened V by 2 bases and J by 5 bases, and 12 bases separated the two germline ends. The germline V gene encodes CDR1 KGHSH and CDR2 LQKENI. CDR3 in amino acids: CASSPGGSRETQYF. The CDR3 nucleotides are TGTGCCAGCTCACCAGGAGGGAGCCGGGAGACCCAGTACTTC.

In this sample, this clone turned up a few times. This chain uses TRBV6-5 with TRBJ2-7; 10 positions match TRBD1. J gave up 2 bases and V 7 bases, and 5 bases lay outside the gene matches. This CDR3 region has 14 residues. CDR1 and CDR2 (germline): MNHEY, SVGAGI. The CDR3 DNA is TGTGCCAGCACCGGGACAGGGGTACCCTACGAGCAGTACTTC. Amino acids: CASTGTGVPYEQYF.

CDR3 bases: TGCGCCAGCAGCGTCACAGGGGCCGGAGGTACTGAAGCTTTCTTT. Protein product: CASSVTGAGGTEAFF. The chain links TRBV5-1 to TRBJ1-1; 7 bases fit TRBD1. Germline V gene sequence: CDR1 SGHRS, CDR2 YFSETQ. The V segment lost 4 bases and the J segment 5 bases; nucleotides outside the gene matches: 11. This CDR3 has 15 amino acids.